This entry describes one TCR beta chain. Its antigen is still unknown. The sample originates from a study of regulatory T cells in long-lasting Graves disease. The study's findings and limits: TRBV28 was favored in persistent disease, as were TRBJ1-2 and TRBJ2-5.

Combining iRepertoire HTBI primers with Arm-PCR of CDR3 regions, the authors built TCR beta libraries. MiXCR, applied by TCRdb to the multiplex PCR reads, yields one record per CDR3 protein. The data show 240,000 or so distinct CDR3 sequences, roughly a fifth seen once. CDR1 and CDR2 (germline): DFQATT, SNEGSKA (reference sequence). CDR3 length: 15 amino acids. Between the trimmed V and J ends, which lost 0 bases and 2 bases, there was a span of 14 bases. Sample time point: newly diagnosed GD, antithyroid drugs for less than 3 months. Making the TCR library involved RNA that had been extracted from PBMCs.

The source material was peripheral blood mononuclear cells (PBMCs), sampled at new diagnosis, from a patient treated with antithyroid drugs. This sequence joins TRBV20-1 and TRBJ2-7; no definite D call. The clonotype comes from a female donor with Graves disease. The CDR3 DNA is TGCAGTGCTAGAGACCCCTACTCCAGTACCTACGAGCAGTACTTC. This translates into CSARDPYSSTYEQYF.